The rows below give T cell receptor beta chains drawn from one sample of a study of T cell responses to AZD1222 COVID-19 vaccine. Profiled with immunoSEQ multiplex PCR; TCRdb holds only in-frame clones, not every one. The table has approximately 75,000 clones, roughly nine tenths seen once. Here the sequenced sample was peripheral blood, taken 28 days after the second AZD1222 dose. The receptors stem from an adult who received the AZD1222 COVID-19 vaccine. The CDR3 runs from the conserved cysteine through the conserved F or W. A D gene is named only where the DNA matches it firmly. The size field is filled for only some rows; it gives once, few, many or a size class.

clone size	V gene	D gene	J gene	CDR3 DNA	CDR3 protein
NA	TRBV9	TRBD1	TRBJ1-1	TGTGCCAGCAGCGAACAGGGGTGGGGGAACACTGAAGCTTTCTTT	CASSEQGWGNTEAFF
NA	TRBV19	NA	TRBJ1-1	TGTGCCAGTAGTATCGGAATGAACACTGAAGCTTTCTTT	CASSIGMNTEAFF
NA	TRBV7-9	NA	TRBJ2-3	TGTGCCAGCAGCTACACGAGTACAGATACGCAGTATTTT	CASSYTSTDTQYF
NA	TRBV7-2	NA	TRBJ1-6	TGTGCCAGCAGCTTAGAGGGAGTCTCACCCCTCCACTTT	CASSLEGVSPLHF
NA	TRBV6-6	NA	TRBJ1-2	TGTGCCGGGAGCACGGAGGCCTATGGCTACACCTTC	CAGSTEAYGYTF
NA	TRBV11-3	NA	TRBJ1-2	TGTGCCAGCAGCTCGGGATGGAGGGGCCCAAACTATGGCTACACCTTC	CASSSGWRGPNYGYTF
once	TRBV27	TRBD1	TRBJ1-3	TGTGCCAGCAGTCCCCGAGACAGGGTTGGAAACACCATATATTTT	CASSPRDRVGNTIYF
once	TRBV5-6	NA	TRBJ1-2	TGTGCCAGCAGCCGTACAAGCAACTATGGCTACACCTTC	CASSRTSNYGYTF
NA	TRBV7-2	TRBD2	TRBJ2-5	TGTGCCAGCAGCAACTACGGGGGGCAAGAGACCCAGTACTTC	CASSNYGGQETQYF
NA	TRBV5-4	TRBD1	TRBJ1-4	TGTGCCAGCAGCCCCGCCGGGACAGGGGGTGAAAAACTGTTTTTT	CASSPAGTGGEKLFF
NA	TRBV6-5	TRBD1	TRBJ1-1	TGTGCCAGCAGTTCCCGGACAGGGAAAACTGAAGCTTTCTTT	CASSSRTGKTEAFF
NA	TRBV12-3/TRBV12-4	NA	TRBJ1-2	TGTGCCAGCAGTGACAAACGGAGCTACACCTTC	CASSDKRSYTF
NA	TRBV28	NA	TRBJ1-1	TGTGCCAGCAGTTTAGCCACAGGGTCCACTGAAGCTTTCTTT	CASSLATGSTEAFF
NA	TRBV3-1/TRBV3-2	TRBD2	TRBJ2-7	TGTGCCAGCAGCCAAACCCCATGGGGGGGGTCCTCCTACGAGCAGTACTTC	CASSQTPWGGSSYEQYF
once	TRBV29-1	NA	TRBJ2-5	TGCAGCGGCCGAGGTCTAAACCAAGAGACCCAGTACTTC	CSGRGLNQETQYF
NA	TRBV5-1	NA	TRBJ1-2	TGCGCCAGCAGCTTGGTTAGGGGCGGTAACTATGGCTACACCTTC	CASSLVRGGNYGYTF
NA	TRBV28	NA	TRBJ2-5	TGTGCCAGCAGGGTGACAGGCGGACAAGAGACCCAGTACTTC	CASRVTGGQETQYF
once	TRBV4-1	NA	TRBJ1-5	TGCGCCAGCAGCCTTTTGGTGGTTAATCAGCCCCAGCATTTT	CASSLLVVNQPQHF
NA	TRBV28	TRBD1	TRBJ1-4	TGTGCCAGCAGTTTCAGACAGGGGGGTGAAAAACTGTTTTTT	CASSFRQGGEKLFF
NA	TRBV4-1	NA	TRBJ2-1	TGCGCCAGCAGCCAAGCCCCCGGCAGTGAGCAGTTCTTC	CASSQAPGSEQFF
NA	TRBV27	TRBD1	TRBJ1-4	TGTGCCAGCAGTTCCGGACAGGGAGCGGAAAAACTGTTTTTT	CASSSGQGAEKLFF
NA	TRBV29-1	NA	TRBJ1-2	TGCAGCGTTACCGGGACGGGGTCTAACTATGGCTACACCTTC	CSVTGTGSNYGYTF
NA	TRBV28	NA	TRBJ1-2	TGTGCCAGCAGTTACCCAGCCAACTATGGCTACACCTTC	CASSYPANYGYTF
NA	TRBV5-1	TRBD2	TRBJ2-2	TGCGCCAGCAGCTTGGACGGGGGGGCCGGGGAGCTGTTTTTT	CASSLDGGAGELFF
NA	TRBV7-9	TRBD1	TRBJ1-6	TGTGCCAGCAGCTTAGACTCGGGACAGGGAAATTCACCCCTCCACTTT	CASSLDSGQGNSPLHF
NA	TRBV5-4	NA	TRBJ1-1	TGTGCCAGCAGCTTGTGGGGGAACACTGAAGCTTTCTTT	CASSLWGNTEAFF
NA	TRBV12-3/TRBV12-4	TRBD2	TRBJ2-7	TGTGCCAGCAGAGCGGGGGGTCCCTACGAGCAGTACTTC	CASRAGGPYEQYF
NA	TRBV7-6	NA	TRBJ2-5	TGTGCCAGCAATCTCCTCCAGAACATACAAGAGACCCAGTACTTC	CASNLLQNIQETQYF
NA	TRBV6-5	NA	TRBJ1-5	TGTGCCAGCAGTACATCAGGGATCGGCAATCAGCCCCAGCATTTT	CASSTSGIGNQPQHF
NA	TRBV4-3	NA	TRBJ2-7	TGCGCCAGCAGCCAAGATCGAACAGGGATAACCTACGAGCAGTACTTC	CASSQDRTGITYEQYF
NA	TRBV28	NA	TRBJ1-1	TGTGCCAGCAGTTTAGGGCAGGGCTGGACTGAAGCTTTCTTT	CASSLGQGWTEAFF
NA	TRBV20-1	TRBD2	TRBJ2-1	TGCAGTGCTAGTGGGGGGGGAGAGAATGAGCAGTTCTTC	CSASGGGENEQFF
NA	TRBV7-9	TRBD2	TRBJ2-7	TGTGCCAGCAGCTTAGAGCGGGGGCCCTACGAGCAGTACTTC	CASSLERGPYEQYF
NA	TRBV5-4	TRBD2	TRBJ2-7	TGTGCCAGCAGCTCTCCTAGCGGGGGAATGAACGAGCAGTACTTC	CASSSPSGGMNEQYF
NA	TRBV5-6	NA	TRBJ2-4	TGTGCCAGCAGCGTTCTACTAGATCGGCTAGCCAAAAACATTCAGTACTTC	CASSVLLDRLAKNIQYF
NA	TRBV4-1	NA	TRBJ2-7	TGCGCCAGCAGCCAAGAAGACGGACAGATCCACGAGCAGTACTTC	CASSQEDGQIHEQYF
once	TRBV2	NA	TRBJ2-1	TGTGCCAGCCACGGGACTTTCAGCTCCTACAATGAGCAGTTCTTC	CASHGTFSSYNEQFF
NA	TRBV29-1	NA	TRBJ2-7	TGCAGCGCCTCGACAGGTAGGGAGGCTTTTTACGAGCAGTACTTC	CSASTGREAFYEQYF
NA	TRBV3-1/TRBV3-2	NA	TRBJ2-7	TGTGCCAGCAGCCAACGTTCAGGAGGCGAGCAGTACTTC	CASSQRSGGEQYF
NA	TRBV18	TRBD1	TRBJ1-2	TGTGCCAGCTCACCAAGACGGGACAGGGAAAACTATGGCTACACCTTC	CASSPRRDRENYGYTF
NA	TRBV6-1	NA	TRBJ1-5	TGTGCCAGCAGTGATCGACAGACTAGCAATCAGCCCCAGCATTTT	CASSDRQTSNQPQHF
NA	TRBV24-1	NA	TRBJ2-1	TGTGCCACCAGTGCCGCCCCCCTTAACAATGAGCAGTTCTTC	CATSAAPLNNEQFF
NA	TRBV19	NA	TRBJ1-1	TGTGCCAGTAGTATGTGGAGCGGGATGAACACTGAAGCTTTCTTT	CASSMWSGMNTEAFF
NA	TRBV6-5	NA	TRBJ2-3	TGTGCCAGCACCCCAACGACGAGCACAGATACGCAGTATTTT	CASTPTTSTDTQYF
NA	TRBV30	NA	TRBJ2-7	TGTGCCTGGAGTGTGGGGGGCCCCTCCTACGAGCAGTACTTC	CAWSVGGPSYEQYF
few	TRBV4-1	NA	TRBJ1-1	TGCGCCAGCAGCCAGTACAGGGTCAACCCTGAAGCTTTCTTT	CASSQYRVNPEAFF
NA	TRBV7-9	NA	TRBJ2-2	TGTGCCAGCGCCGGGCCTTACACCGGGGAGCTGTTTTTT	CASAGPYTGELFF
NA	TRBV9	NA	TRBJ2-1	TGTGCCAGCAGCGTAGACGCGAGCTCCTACAATGAGCAGTTCTTC	CASSVDASSYNEQFF
NA	TRBV7-9	NA	TRBJ1-1	TGTGCCAGCAGCCCAATGGGGAATTGGATGAACACTGAAGCTTTCTTT	CASSPMGNWMNTEAFF
NA	TRBV28	NA	TRBJ2-1	TGTGCCAGCACTGGCGGGGTCTTTTACAATGAGCAGTTCTTC	CASTGGVFYNEQFF
NA	TRBV19	NA	TRBJ1-3	TGTGCCAGTAGTATGAGGAGCTCTGGAAACACCATATATTTT	CASSMRSSGNTIYF
once	TRBV11-1	NA	TRBJ1-1	TGTGCCAGCAGCCGCTCCTCCTACAACACTGAAGCTTTCTTT	CASSRSSYNTEAFF
NA	TRBV5-1	NA	TRBJ1-1	TGCGCCAGCAGCCCTATAGTCGGCGACGGCATTGAAGCTTTCTTT	CASSPIVGDGIEAFF
NA	TRBV5-1	NA	TRBJ1-1	TGCGCCAGCAGCTCGCGAGGGGTGGGGGACACTGAAGCTTTCTTT	CASSSRGVGDTEAFF